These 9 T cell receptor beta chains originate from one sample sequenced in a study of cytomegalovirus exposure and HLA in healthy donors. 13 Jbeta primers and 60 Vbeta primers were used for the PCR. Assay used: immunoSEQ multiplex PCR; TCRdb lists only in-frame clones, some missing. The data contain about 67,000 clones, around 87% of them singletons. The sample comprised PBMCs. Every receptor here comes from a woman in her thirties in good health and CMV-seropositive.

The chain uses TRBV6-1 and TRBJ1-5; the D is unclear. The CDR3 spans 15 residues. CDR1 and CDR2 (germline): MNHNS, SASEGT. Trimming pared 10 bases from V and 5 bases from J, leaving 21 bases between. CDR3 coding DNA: TGTGCCACTGCGGCTGTGGGTGGTATATATCAGCCCCAGCATTTT. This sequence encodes CATAAVGGIYQPQHF.

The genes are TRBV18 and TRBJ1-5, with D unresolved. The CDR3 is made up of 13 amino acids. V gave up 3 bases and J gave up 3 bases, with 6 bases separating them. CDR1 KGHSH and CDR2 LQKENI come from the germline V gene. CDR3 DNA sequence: TGTGCCAGCTCACCTCAGGACAATCAGCCCCAGCATTTT. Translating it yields CASSPQDNQPQHF. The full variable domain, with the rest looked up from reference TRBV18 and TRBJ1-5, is NAGVMQNPRHLVRRRGQEARLRCSPMKGHSHVYWYRQLPEEGLKFMVYLQKENIIDESGMPKERFSAEFPKEGPSILRIQQVVRGDSAAYFCASSPQDNQPQHFGDGTRLSIL.

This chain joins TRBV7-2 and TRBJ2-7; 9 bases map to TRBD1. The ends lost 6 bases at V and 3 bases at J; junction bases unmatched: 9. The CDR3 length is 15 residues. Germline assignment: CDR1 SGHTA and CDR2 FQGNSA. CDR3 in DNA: TGTGCCAGCAGTTTTAACAGGGGGCGTAACTACGAGCAGTACTTC. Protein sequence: CASSFNRGRNYEQYF.

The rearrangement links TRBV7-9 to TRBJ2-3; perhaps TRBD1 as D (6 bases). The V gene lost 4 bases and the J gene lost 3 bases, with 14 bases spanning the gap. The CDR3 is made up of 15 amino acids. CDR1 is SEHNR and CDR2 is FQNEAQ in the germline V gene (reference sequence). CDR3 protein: CASSSSIRGTDTQYF. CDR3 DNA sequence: TGTGCCAGCAGCTCTTCAATCAGGGGAACAGATACGCAGTATTTT.

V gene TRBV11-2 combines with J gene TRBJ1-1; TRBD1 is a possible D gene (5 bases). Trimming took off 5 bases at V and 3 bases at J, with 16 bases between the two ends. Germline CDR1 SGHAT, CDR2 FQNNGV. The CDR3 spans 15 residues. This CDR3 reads CASSQTGGSDTEAFF. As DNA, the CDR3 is TGTGCCAGCAGCCAGACGGGGGGTTCAGACACTGAAGCTTTCTTT.

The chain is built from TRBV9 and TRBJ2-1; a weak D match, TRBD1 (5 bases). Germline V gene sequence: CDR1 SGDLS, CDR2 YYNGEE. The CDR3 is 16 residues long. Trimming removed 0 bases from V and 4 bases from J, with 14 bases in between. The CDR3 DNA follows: TGTGCCAGCAGCGTAGCTACAGGATTAGGGTACAATGAGCAGTTCTTC. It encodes CASSVATGLGYNEQFF.

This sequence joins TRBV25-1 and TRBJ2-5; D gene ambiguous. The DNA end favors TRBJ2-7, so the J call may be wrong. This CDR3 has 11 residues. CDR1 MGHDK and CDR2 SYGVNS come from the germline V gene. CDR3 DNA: TGTGCCAGCAGTATGCTCTACGAGCAGTACTTC. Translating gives CASSMLYEQYF.

The CDR3 here is CASSRPPTSGSFTGELFF. The CDR3 DNA is TGTGCCAGCAGTCGGCCGCCTACTAGCGGGAGTTTCACCGGGGAGCTGTTTTTT. The chain combines TRBV27 with TRBJ2-2; the match to TRBD2 covers 11 bases. This CDR3 has 18 amino acids. Looked up from germline, CDR1 is MNHEY and CDR2 is SMNVEV (reference sequence). With V trimmed by 5 bases and J by 4 bases, 12 bases remained unmatched.

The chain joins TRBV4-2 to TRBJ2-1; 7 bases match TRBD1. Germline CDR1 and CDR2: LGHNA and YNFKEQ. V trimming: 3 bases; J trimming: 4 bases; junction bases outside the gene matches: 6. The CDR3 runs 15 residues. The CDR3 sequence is CASSQTGTEYNEQFF. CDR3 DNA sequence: TGTGCCAGCAGCCAGACCGGGACAGAGTACAATGAGCAGTTCTTC.